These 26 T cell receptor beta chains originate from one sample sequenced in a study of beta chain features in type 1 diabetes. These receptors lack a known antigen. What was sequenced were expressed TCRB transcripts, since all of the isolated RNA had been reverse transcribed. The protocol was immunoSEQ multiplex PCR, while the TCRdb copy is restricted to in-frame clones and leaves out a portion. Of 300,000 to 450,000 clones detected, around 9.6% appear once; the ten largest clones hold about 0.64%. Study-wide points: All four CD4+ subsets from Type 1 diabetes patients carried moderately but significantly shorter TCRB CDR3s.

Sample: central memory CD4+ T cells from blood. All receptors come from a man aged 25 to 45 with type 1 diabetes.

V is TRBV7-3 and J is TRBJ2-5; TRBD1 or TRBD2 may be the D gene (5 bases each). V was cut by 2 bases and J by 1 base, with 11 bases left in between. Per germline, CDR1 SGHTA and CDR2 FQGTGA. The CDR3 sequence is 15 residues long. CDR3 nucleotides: TGTGCCAGCAGCTTAGAGACGGGGCTCCAAGAGACCCAGTACTTC. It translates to CASSLETGLQETQYF.

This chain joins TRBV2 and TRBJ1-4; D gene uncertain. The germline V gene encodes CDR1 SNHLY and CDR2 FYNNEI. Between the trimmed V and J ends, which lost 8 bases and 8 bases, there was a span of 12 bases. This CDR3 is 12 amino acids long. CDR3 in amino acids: CASSPTSEKLFF. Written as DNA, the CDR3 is TGTGCCAGCTCTCCTACCAGCGAAAAACTGTTTTTT. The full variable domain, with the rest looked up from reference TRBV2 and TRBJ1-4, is EPEVTQTPSHQVTQMGQEVILRCVPISNHLYFYWYRQILGQKVEFLVSFYNNEISEKSEIFDDQFSVERPDGSNFTLKIRSTKLEDSAMYFCASSPTSEKLFFGSGTQLSVL.

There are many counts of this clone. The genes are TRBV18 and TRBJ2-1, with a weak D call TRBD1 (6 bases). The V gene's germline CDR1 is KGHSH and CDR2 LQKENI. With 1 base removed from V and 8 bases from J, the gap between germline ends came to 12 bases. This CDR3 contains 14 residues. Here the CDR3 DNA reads TGTGCCAGCTCACCACGGACAGAGGTGGATGAGCAGTTCTTC. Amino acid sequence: CASSPRTEVDEQFF.

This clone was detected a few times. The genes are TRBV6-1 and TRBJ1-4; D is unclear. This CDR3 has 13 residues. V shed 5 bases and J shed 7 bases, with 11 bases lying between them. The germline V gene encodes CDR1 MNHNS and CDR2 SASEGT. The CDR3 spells CASSQDQSEKLFF. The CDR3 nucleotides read TGTGCCAGCAGTCAGGATCAGTCTGAAAAACTGTTTTTT.

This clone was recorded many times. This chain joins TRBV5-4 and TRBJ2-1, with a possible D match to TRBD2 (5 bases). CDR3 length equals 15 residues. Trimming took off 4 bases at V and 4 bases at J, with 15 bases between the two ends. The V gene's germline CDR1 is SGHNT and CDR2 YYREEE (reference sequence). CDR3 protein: CASSEDWAGYNEQFF. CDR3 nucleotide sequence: TGTGCCAGCAGCGAGGACTGGGCTGGGTACAATGAGCAGTTCTTC. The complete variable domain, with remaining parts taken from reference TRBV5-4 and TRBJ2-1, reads ETGVTQSPTHLIKTRGQQVTLRCSSQSGHNTVSWYQQALGQGPQFIFQYYREEENGRGNFPPRFSGLQFPNYSSELNVNALELDDSALYLCASSEDWAGYNEQFFGPGTRLTVL.

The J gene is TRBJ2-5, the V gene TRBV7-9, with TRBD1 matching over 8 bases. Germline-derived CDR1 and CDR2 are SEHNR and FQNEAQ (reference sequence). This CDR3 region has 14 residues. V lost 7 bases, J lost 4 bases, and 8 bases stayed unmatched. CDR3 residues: CASTIHQGAETQYF. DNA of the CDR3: TGTGCCAGCACCATCCACCAGGGGGCAGAGACCCAGTACTTC.

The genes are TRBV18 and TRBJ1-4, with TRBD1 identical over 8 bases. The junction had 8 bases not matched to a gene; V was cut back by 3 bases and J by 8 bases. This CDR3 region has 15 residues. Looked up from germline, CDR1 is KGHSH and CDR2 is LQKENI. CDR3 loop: CASSPRRGPDEKLFF. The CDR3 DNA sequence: TGTGCCAGCTCACCCCGCAGGGGGCCAGACGAAAAACTGTTTTTT.

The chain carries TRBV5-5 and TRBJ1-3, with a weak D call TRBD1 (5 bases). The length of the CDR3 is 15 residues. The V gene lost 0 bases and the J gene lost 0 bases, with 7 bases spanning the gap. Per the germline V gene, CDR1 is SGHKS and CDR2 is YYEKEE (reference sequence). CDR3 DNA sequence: TGTGCCAGCAGCTTGGAGGGGATCTCTGGAAACACCATATATTTT. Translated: CASSLEGISGNTIYF.

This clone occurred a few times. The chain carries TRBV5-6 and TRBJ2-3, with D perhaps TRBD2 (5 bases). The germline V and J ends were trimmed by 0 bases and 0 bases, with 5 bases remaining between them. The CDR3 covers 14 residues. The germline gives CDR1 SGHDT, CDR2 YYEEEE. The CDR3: CASSLGLSTDTQYF. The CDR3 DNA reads TGTGCCAGCAGCTTGGGACTAAGCACAGATACGCAGTATTTT.

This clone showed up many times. The CDR3: CASSRDQNTGELFF. The CDR3 DNA sequence: TGTGCCAGCAGCCGGGACCAGAACACCGGGGAGCTGTTTTTT. The chain links TRBV7-6 to TRBJ2-2; D could derive from TRBD1 or TRBD2 (5 bases each). Germline assignment: CDR1 SGHVS and CDR2 FNYEAQ. The CDR3 runs to 14 residues. Trimming pared 5 bases from V and 1 base from J, leaving 8 bases between.

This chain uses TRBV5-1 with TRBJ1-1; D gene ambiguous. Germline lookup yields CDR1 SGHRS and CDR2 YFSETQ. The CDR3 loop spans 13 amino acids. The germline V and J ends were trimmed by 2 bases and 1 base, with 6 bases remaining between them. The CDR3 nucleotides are TGCGCCAGCAGCTTCCCGGAGAACACTGAAGCTTTCTTT. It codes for CASSFPENTEAFF.

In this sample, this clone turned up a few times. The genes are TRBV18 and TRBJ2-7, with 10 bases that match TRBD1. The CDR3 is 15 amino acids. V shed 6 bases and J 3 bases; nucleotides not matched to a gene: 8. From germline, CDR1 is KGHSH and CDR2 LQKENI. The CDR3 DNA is TGTGCCAGCTCCCTTGGGACAGGGGAGGGCTACGAGCAGTACTTC. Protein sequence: CASSLGTGEGYEQYF.

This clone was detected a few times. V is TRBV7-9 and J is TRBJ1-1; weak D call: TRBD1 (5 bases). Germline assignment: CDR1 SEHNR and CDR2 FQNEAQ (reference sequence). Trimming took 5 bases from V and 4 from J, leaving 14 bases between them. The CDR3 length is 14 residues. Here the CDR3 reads CASSPVGHVTEAFF. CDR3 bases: TGTGCCAGCAGCCCCGTGGGGCATGTCACTGAAGCTTTCTTT.

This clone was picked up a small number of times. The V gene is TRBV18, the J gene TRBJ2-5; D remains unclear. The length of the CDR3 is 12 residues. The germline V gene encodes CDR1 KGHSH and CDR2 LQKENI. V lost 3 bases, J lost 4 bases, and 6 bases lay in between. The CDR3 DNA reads TGTGCCAGCTCACCTCGATCAGAGACCCAGTACTTC. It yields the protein CASSPRSETQYF. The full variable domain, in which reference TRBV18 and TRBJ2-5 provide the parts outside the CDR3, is NAGVMQNPRHLVRRRGQEARLRCSPMKGHSHVYWYRQLPEEGLKFMVYLQKENIIDESGMPKERFSAEFPKEGPSILRIQQVVRGDSAAYFCASSPRSETQYFGPGTRLLVL.

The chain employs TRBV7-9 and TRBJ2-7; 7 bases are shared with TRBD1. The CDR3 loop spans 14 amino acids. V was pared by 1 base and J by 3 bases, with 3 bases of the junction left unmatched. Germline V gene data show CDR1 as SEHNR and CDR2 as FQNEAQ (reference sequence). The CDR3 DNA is TGTGCCAGCAGCTTAGGACAGGGACGCTACGAGCAGTACTTC. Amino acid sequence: CASSLGQGRYEQYF.

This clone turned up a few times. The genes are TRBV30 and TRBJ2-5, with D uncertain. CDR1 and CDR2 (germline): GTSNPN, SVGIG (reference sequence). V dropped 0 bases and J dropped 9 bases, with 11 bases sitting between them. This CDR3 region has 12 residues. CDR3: CAWSVPPSAQYF. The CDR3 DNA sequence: TGTGCCTGGAGTGTTCCTCCGTCGGCCCAGTACTTC. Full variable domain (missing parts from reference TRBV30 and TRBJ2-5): SQTIHQWPATLVQPVGSPLSLECTVEGTSNPNLYWYRQAAGRGLQLLFYSVGIGQISSEVPQNLSASRPQDRQFILSSKKLLLSDSGFYLCAWSVPPSAQYFGPGTRLLVL.

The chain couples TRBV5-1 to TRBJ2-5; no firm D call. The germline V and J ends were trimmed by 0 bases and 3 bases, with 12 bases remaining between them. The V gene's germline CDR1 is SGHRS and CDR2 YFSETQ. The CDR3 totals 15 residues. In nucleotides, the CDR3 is TGCGCCAGCAGCTTGGGGGCGAACGCTGAAGAGACCCAGTACTTC. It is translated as CASSLGANAEETQYF.

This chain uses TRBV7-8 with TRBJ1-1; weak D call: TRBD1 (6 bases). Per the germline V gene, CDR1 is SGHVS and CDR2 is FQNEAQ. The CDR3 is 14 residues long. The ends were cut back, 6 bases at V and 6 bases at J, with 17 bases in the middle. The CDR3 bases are TGTGCCAGCAGGCTCAACAGGGATCTTGCTGAAGCTTTCTTT. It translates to CASRLNRDLAEAFF.

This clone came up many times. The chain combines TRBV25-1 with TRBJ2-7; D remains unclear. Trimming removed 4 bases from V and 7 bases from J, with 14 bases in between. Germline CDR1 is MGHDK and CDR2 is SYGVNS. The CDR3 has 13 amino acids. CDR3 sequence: CASSVRDGREQYF. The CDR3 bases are TGTGCCAGCAGTGTCCGCGACGGACGGGAGCAGTACTTC.

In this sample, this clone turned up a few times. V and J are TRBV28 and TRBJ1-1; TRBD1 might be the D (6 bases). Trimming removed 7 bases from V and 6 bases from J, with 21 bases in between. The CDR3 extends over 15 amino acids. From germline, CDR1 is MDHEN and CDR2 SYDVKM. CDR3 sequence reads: CASTLGGAQGAEAFF. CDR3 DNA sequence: TGTGCCAGCACTCTTGGGGGGGCGCAGGGCGCTGAAGCTTTCTTT.

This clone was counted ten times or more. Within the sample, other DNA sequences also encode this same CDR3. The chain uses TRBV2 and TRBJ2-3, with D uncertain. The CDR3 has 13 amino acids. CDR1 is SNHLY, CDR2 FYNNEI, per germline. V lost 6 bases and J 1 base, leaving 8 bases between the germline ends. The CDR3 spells CASRRLGTDTQYF. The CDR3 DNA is TGTGCCAGCAGACGGCTGGGCACAGATACGCAGTATTTT. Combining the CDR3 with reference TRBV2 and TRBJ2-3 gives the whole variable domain EPEVTQTPSHQVTQMGQEVILRCVPISNHLYFYWYRQILGQKVEFLVSFYNNEISEKSEIFDDQFSVERPDGSNFTLKIRSTKLEDSAMYFCASRRLGTDTQYFGPGTRLTVL.

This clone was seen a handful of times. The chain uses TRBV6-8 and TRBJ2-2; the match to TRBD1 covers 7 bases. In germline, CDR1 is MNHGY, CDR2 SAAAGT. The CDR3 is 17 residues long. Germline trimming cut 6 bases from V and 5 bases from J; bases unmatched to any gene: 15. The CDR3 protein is CASSPGQVLPRTGELFF. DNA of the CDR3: TGTGCCAGCAGCCCTGGACAGGTCCTACCGAGGACCGGGGAGCTGTTTTTT.

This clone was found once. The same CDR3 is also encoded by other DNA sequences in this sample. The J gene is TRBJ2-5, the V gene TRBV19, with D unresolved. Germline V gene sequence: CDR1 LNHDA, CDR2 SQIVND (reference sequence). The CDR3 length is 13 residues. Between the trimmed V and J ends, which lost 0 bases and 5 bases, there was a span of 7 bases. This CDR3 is CASSIDPEETQYF. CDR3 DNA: TGTGCCAGTAGTATAGACCCGGAGGAGACCCAGTACTTC.

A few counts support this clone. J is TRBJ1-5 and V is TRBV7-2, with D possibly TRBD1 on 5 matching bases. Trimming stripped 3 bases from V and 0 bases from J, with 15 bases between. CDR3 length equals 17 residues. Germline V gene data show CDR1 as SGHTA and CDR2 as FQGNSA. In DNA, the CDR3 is TGTGCCAGCAGCTTCGAAACAGGAAGGCATAGCAATCAGCCCCAGCATTTT. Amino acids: CASSFETGRHSNQPQHF.

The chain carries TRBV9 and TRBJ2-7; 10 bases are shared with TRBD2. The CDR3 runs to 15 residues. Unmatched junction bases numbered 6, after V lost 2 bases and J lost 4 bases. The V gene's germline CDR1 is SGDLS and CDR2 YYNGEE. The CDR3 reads CASSVASGRQYEQYF. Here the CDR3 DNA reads TGTGCCAGCAGCGTCGCTAGCGGGAGACAGTACGAGCAGTACTTC.

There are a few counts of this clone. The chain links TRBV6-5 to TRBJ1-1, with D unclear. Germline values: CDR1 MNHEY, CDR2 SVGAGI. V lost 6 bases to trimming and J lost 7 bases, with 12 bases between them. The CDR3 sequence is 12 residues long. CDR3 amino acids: CASSSHPHEAFF. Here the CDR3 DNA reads TGTGCCAGCAGCTCCCATCCCCATGAAGCTTTCTTT.